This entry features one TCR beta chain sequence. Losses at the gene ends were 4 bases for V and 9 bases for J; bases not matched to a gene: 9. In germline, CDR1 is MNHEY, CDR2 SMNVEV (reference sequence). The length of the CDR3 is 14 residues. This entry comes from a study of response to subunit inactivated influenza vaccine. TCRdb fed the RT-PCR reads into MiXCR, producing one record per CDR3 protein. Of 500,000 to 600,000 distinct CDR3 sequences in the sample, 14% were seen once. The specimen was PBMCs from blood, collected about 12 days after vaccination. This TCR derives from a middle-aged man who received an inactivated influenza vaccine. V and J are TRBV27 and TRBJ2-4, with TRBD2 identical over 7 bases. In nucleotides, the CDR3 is TGTGCCAGCAGTTCGCAGGGAGGGATGGGCATTCAGTACTTC. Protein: CASSSQGGMGIQYF.